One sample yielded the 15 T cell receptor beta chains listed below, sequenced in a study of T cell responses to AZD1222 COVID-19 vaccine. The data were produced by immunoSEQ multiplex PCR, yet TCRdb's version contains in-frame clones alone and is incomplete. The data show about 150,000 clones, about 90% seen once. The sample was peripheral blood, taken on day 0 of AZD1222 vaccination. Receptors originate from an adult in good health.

The CDR3 sequence: CASSTLAGTSYEQYF. The DNA for the CDR3 is TGCGCCAGCAGCACTCTAGCGGGGACCTCCTACGAGCAGTACTTC. V gene TRBV5-1 combines with J gene TRBJ2-7; 9 bases match TRBD2. CDR1 SGHRS and CDR2 YFSETQ come from the germline V gene. V gave up 4 bases and J gave up 0 bases; unmatched junction bases: 5. The CDR3 is made up of 15 amino acids.

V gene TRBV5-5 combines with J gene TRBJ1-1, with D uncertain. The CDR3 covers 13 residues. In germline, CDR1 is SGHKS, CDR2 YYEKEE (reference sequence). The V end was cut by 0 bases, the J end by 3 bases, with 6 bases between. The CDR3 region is CASSLDIHTEAFF. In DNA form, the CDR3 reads TGTGCCAGCAGCTTGGACATCCACACTGAAGCTTTCTTT. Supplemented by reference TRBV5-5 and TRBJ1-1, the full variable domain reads DAGVTQSPTHLIKTRGQQVTLRCSPISGHKSVSWYQQVLGQGPQFIFQYYEKEERGRGNFPDRFSARQFPNYSSELNVNALLLGDSALYLCASSLDIHTEAFFGQGTRLTVV.

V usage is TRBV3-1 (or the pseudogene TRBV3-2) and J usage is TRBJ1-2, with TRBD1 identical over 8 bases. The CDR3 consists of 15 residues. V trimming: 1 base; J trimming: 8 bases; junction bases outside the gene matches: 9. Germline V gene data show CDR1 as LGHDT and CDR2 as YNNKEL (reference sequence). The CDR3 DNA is TGTGCCAGCAGCCAAGTACAGCGGACAGGGAGGGGCTACACCTTC. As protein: CASSQVQRTGRGYTF.

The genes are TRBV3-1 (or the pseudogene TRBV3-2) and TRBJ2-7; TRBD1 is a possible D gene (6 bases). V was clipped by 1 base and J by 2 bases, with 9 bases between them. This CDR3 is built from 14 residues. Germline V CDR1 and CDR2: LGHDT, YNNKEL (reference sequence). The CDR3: CASSQAQGTYEQYF. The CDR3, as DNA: TGTGCCAGCAGCCAAGCCCAGGGGACCTACGAGCAGTACTTC.

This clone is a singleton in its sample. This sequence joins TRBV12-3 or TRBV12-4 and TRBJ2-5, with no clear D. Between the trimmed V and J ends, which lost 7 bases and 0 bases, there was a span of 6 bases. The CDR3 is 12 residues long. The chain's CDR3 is CASTMYQETQYF. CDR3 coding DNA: TGTGCCAGCACCATGTACCAAGAGACCCAGTACTTC.

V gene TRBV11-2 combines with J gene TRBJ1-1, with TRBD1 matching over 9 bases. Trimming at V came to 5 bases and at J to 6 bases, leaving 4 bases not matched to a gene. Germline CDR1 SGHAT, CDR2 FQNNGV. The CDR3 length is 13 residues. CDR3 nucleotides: TGTGCCAGCAGCCAACAGGGGGCTCCTGAAGCTTTCTTT. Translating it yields CASSQQGAPEAFF.

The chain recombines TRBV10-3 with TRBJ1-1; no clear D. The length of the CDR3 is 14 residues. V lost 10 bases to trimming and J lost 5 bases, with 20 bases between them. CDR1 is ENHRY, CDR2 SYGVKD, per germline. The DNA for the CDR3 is TGTGCCACCCGCTCTGGTCGAGATGGGACTGAAGCTTTCTTT. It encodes CATRSGRDGTEAFF.

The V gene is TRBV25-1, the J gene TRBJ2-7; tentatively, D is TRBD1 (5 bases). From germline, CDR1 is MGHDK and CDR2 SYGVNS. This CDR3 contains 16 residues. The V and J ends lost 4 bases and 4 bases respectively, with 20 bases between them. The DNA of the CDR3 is TGTGCCAGCAGTGGTGGTCTAGGGGCCAGCAGGTACGAGCAGTACTTC. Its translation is CASSGGLGASRYEQYF.

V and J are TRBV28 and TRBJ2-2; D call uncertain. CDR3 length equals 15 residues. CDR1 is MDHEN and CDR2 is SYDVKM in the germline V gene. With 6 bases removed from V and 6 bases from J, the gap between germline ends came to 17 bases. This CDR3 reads CASSHLERSSGELFF. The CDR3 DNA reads TGTGCCAGCAGCCACCTGGAGAGGTCGTCCGGGGAGCTGTTTTTT.

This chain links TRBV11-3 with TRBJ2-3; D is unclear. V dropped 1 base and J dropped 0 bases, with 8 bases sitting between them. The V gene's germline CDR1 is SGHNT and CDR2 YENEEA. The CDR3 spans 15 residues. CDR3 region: CASSLGRISTDTQYF. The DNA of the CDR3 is TGTGCCAGCAGCTTAGGGCGGATTAGCACAGATACGCAGTATTTT.

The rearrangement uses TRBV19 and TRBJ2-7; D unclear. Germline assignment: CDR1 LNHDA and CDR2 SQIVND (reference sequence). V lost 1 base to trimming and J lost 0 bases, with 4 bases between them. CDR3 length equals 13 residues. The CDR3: CASSIVGSYEQYF. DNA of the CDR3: TGTGCCAGTAGTATAGTAGGCTCCTACGAGCAGTACTTC.

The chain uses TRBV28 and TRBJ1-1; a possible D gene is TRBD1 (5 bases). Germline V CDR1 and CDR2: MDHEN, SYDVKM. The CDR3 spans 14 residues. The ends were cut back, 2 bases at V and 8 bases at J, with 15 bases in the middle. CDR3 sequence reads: CASSLRGVQLEAFF. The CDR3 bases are TGTGCCAGCAGTTTACGGGGGGTCCAACTAGAAGCTTTCTTT.

The CDR3 nucleotides read TGTGCCAGCAGCCCCCTGTCTAGCACAGATACGCAGTATTTT. Encoded protein: CASSPLSSTDTQYF. V gene TRBV3-1 (or the pseudogene TRBV3-2) combines with J gene TRBJ2-3; D unresolved. The germline V gene encodes CDR1 LGHDT and CDR2 YNNKEL (reference sequence). V lost 4 bases, J lost 0 bases, and 8 bases lay in between. The CDR3 consists of 14 residues.

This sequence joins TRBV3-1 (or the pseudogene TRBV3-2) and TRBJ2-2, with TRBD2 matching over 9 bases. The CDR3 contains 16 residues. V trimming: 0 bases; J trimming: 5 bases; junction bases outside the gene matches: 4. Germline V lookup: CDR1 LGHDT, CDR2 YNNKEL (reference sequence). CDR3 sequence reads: CASSQEPLAGTGELFF. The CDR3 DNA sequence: TGTGCCAGCAGCCAAGAACCGCTAGCGGGGACCGGGGAGCTGTTTTTT.

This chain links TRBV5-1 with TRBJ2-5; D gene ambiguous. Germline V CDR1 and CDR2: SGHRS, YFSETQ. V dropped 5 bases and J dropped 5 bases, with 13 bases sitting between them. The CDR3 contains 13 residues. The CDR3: CASSSLARETQYF. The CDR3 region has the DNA TGCGCCAGCAGTTCGCTTGCGCGGGAGACCCAGTACTTC. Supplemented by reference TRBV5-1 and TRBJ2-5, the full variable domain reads KAGVTQTPRYLIKTRGQQVTLSCSPISGHRSVSWYQQTPGQGLQFLFEYFSETQRNKGNFPGRFSGRQFSNSRSEMNVSTLELGDSALYLCASSSLARETQYFGPGTRLLVL.